These 32 T cell receptor beta chains share one sample of origin, sequenced in a study of blood T cell repertoires in COVID-19. Assay: immunoSEQ multiplex PCR; the TCRdb copy retains only in-frame clones and omits some. This table holds over 200,000 clones, 80% to 90% found once. Input material: peripheral blood. The receptors shown here come from a man younger than 40 with COVID-19, enrolled during active disease.

The sample holds a few counts of this clone. The gene calls are TRBV9 and TRBJ1-2; 9 nucleotides line up with TRBD1. V trimming: 5 bases; J trimming: 6 bases; junction bases outside the gene matches: 11. Per the germline V gene, CDR1 is SGDLS and CDR2 is YYNGEE. The CDR3 extends over 15 amino acids. CDR3 in amino acids: CASSPTGTGFDGYTF. The CDR3 DNA is TGTGCCAGCAGTCCGACCGGGACAGGGTTCGATGGCTACACCTTC. Full variable domain (missing parts from reference TRBV9 and TRBJ1-2): DSGVTQTPKHLITATGQRVTLRCSPRSGDLSVYWYQQSLDQGLQFLIQYYNGEERAKGNILERFSAQQFPDLHSELNLSSLELGDSALYFCASSPTGTGFDGYTFGSGTRLTVV.

This clone has just a few counts. V is TRBV27 and J is TRBJ2-2; 12 bases are a match to TRBD2. CDR1 is MNHEY, CDR2 SMNVEV, per germline (reference sequence). The junction had 3 bases not matched to a gene; V was cut back by 4 bases and J by 6 bases. The CDR3 has 15 amino acids. CDR3 loop: CASSSLAGGPGELFF. Here the CDR3 DNA reads TGTGCCAGCAGTTCCCTAGCGGGAGGGCCCGGGGAGCTGTTTTTT.

The rearrangement uses TRBV5-6 and TRBJ2-3; TRBD2 matches at 7 bases. The V segment lost 4 bases and the J segment 6 bases; nucleotides outside the gene matches: 8. Germline lookup yields CDR1 SGHDT and CDR2 YYEEEE. CDR3 length equals 14 residues. The CDR3 loop is CASSPWGGGDTQYF. As DNA, the CDR3 is TGTGCCAGCAGCCCTTGGGGGGGAGGTGATACGCAGTATTTT.

This sequence joins TRBV19 and TRBJ1-3, with a weak D call TRBD1 (6 bases). From germline, CDR1 is LNHDA and CDR2 SQIVND (reference sequence). V lost 5 bases, J lost 4 bases, and 12 bases lay in between. The CDR3 contains 14 residues. The CDR3 coding sequence is TGTGCCAGTAGTGACCCTACAGGGGGAAACACCATATATTTT. Its protein is CASSDPTGGNTIYF.

The chain links TRBV4-3 to TRBJ2-1, with 7 bases identical to TRBD2. This CDR3 contains 17 residues. With 1 base clipped from V and 8 bases from J, the junction kept 14 bases outside the gene matches. CDR1 LGHNA and CDR2 YSLEER come from the germline V gene. This chain's CDR3 is CASSQAIRGRESDEQFF. For the CDR3, the DNA is TGCGCCAGCAGCCAAGCGATTCGTGGGCGGGAGTCAGATGAGCAGTTCTTC.

The V gene is TRBV18, the J gene TRBJ2-1; TRBD1 might be the D (6 bases). From germline, CDR1 is KGHSH and CDR2 LQKENI. CDR3 size: 13 residues. V lost 4 bases and J 8 bases, leaving 12 bases between the germline ends. CDR3 sequence (DNA): TGTGCCAGCTCACGTGCAGGGGTAGATGAGCAGTTCTTC. It translates to CASSRAGVDEQFF.

This chain uses TRBV18 with TRBJ2-7; 9 bases are a match to TRBD1. Germline V gene data show CDR1 as KGHSH and CDR2 as LQKENI. The CDR3 has 15 amino acids. The junction had 7 bases not matched to a gene; V was cut back by 4 bases and J by 3 bases. The DNA for the CDR3 is TGTGCCAGCTCACTAACAGGGGGCGGTTTCTACGAGCAGTACTTC. This gives the protein CASSLTGGGFYEQYF.

In its sample, this clone was seen once. This chain uses TRBV27 with TRBJ2-3, with D possibly TRBD2 on 5 matching bases. Per germline, CDR1 MNHEY and CDR2 SMNVEV (reference sequence). The CDR3 loop spans 11 amino acids. With 5 bases removed from V and 7 bases from J, the gap between germline ends came to 7 bases. The CDR3 reads CASSRENTQYF. CDR3 sequence (DNA): TGTGCCAGCAGTAGGGAGAATACGCAGTATTTT.

This chain uses TRBV9 with TRBJ2-6; 7 nucleotides match TRBD1. The CDR3 runs to 16 residues. Germline CDR1 SGDLS, CDR2 YYNGEE. The J segment lost 2 bases and the V segment lost 3 bases, leaving 5 bases of the junction unmatched. The CDR3 DNA sequence: TGTGCCAGCAGCGCGACAGGGAGCACTGGGGCCAACGTCCTGACTTTC. Translation: CASSATGSTGANVLTF.

This clone showed up just once. This sequence joins TRBV5-4 and TRBJ1-3, with 10 bases fitting TRBD1. V lost 0 bases and J lost 1; bases outside the gene matches: 4. The germline CDR1 and CDR2 sequences are SGHNT and YYREEE (reference sequence). The CDR3 consists of 17 residues. The CDR3 coding sequence is TGTGCCAGCAGCTTGGCCAGGACAGGGGGGTCTGGAAACACCATATATTTT. It specifies CASSLARTGGSGNTIYF.

The chain employs TRBV5-8 and TRBJ1-2; TRBD1 aligns across 9 bases. The CDR3 is made up of 15 amino acids. Germline trimming cut 4 bases from V and 8 bases from J; bases unmatched to any gene: 12. Germline V gene sequence: CDR1 SGHTS, CDR2 YDEGEE. This chain's CDR3 is CASSPGTGFTRGYTF. In DNA form, the CDR3 reads TGTGCCAGCAGCCCCGGGACAGGGTTTACGCGGGGCTACACCTTC.

The CDR3 protein is CASTPSFQGVIYEQYF. As DNA, the CDR3 is TGTGCCAGCACACCCTCCTTCCAGGGGGTTATATACGAGCAGTACTTC. The V call is TRBV7-9, the J call TRBJ2-7; the match to TRBD1 covers 7 bases. Germline V lookup: CDR1 SEHNR, CDR2 FQNEAQ (reference sequence). The V and J ends lost 7 bases and 4 bases, in that order; junction bases with no gene match: 16. The CDR3 is made up of 16 amino acids.

V is TRBV6-1 and J is TRBJ2-3; D is perhaps TRBD1 (6 bases). V was pared by 4 bases and J by 0 bases, with 17 bases between. Germline CDR1 reads MNHNS; CDR2 reads SASEGT. The CDR3 loop spans 17 amino acids. The chain's CDR3 is CASSGTWGRPSTDTQYF. As DNA, the CDR3 is TGTGCCAGCAGTGGGACCTGGGGGCGGCCTAGCACAGATACGCAGTATTTT.

The chain links TRBV5-6 to TRBJ1-5; 7 nucleotides align to TRBD1. The CDR3 extends over 14 amino acids. Germline CDR1 SGHDT, CDR2 YYEEEE. The V segment lost 3 bases and the J segment 8 bases; nucleotides outside the gene matches: 8. CDR3 sequence: CASSYTGVVEPQHF. The CDR3 nucleotides are TGTGCCAGCAGCTATACAGGGGTCGTGGAGCCCCAGCATTTT.

The table lists this clone with a count of one. The chain links TRBV11-2 to TRBJ2-3; 9 nucleotides agree with TRBD2. The CDR3 extends over 16 amino acids. V was pared by 1 base and J by 2 bases, with 4 bases of the junction left unmatched. CDR1 SGHAT and CDR2 FQNNGV come from the germline V gene. This chain's CDR3 is CASSLVGGGATDTQYF. CDR3 coding DNA: TGTGCCAGCAGCTTAGTCGGCGGGGGGGCCACAGATACGCAGTATTTT.

The chain joins TRBV27 to TRBJ2-3, with 9 bases lining up with TRBD2. The CDR3 length is 15 residues. J was trimmed by 3 bases and V by 6 bases; bases with no gene match: 7. Germline V gene sequence: CDR1 MNHEY, CDR2 SMNVEV (reference sequence). The CDR3 sequence: CASSDGAGGTDTQYF. The CDR3 nucleotides read TGTGCCAGCAGCGATGGGGCGGGGGGGACAGATACGCAGTATTTT.

This sequence joins TRBV18 and TRBJ1-3; 8 positions match TRBD1. Germline V gene data show CDR1 as KGHSH and CDR2 as LQKENI. The CDR3 is made up of 17 amino acids. V lost 3 bases and J lost 0; bases outside the gene matches: 7. As DNA, the CDR3 is TGTGCCAGCTCACCCGAGGGACAGGCCATCTCTGGAAACACCATATATTTT. Its translation is CASSPEGQAISGNTIYF.

This rearrangement joins TRBV6-5 to TRBJ2-2, with a weak D call TRBD1 (5 bases). Per the germline V gene, CDR1 is MNHEY and CDR2 is SVGAGI. CDR3 length: 16 amino acids. The V and J ends lost 0 bases and 5 bases respectively, with 13 bases between them. The CDR3 sequence is CASSYSPDRMTGELFF. The CDR3 coding sequence is TGTGCCAGCAGTTACTCCCCAGACAGAATGACCGGGGAGCTGTTTTTT.

The chain carries TRBV6-5 and TRBJ2-7, with TRBD1 matching over 9 bases. CDR1 MNHEY and CDR2 SVGAGI come from the germline V gene. The CDR3 is 12 amino acids. J lost 6 bases, V lost 6 bases, and 3 bases had no gene match. CDR3 DNA sequence: TGTGCCAGCAGCCGGGACAGGGTCGAGCAGTACTTC. This sequence encodes CASSRDRVEQYF.

This sequence joins TRBV27 and TRBJ1-1; 7 positions match TRBD1. Germline V gene data show CDR1 as MNHEY and CDR2 as SMNVEV (reference sequence). CDR3 length: 13 amino acids. The junction had 6 bases not matched to a gene; V was cut back by 3 bases and J by 8 bases. CDR3 bases: TGTGCCAGCAGTTTGGGCCGGGACAGAGAAGCTTTCTTT. This translates into CASSLGRDREAFF.

This clone was detected a few times. The rearrangement joins TRBV5-1 to TRBJ1-5; D not certain. CDR3 length: 16 residues. CDR1 SGHRS and CDR2 YFSETQ come from the germline V gene. Trimming left V 0 bases short and J 2 bases short, with 12 bases between. CDR3 sequence: CASSLVARHGNQPQHF. The CDR3 DNA follows: TGCGCCAGCAGCTTGGTGGCGAGGCATGGCAATCAGCCCCAGCATTTT.

The chain employs TRBV7-9 and TRBJ2-1; D call uncertain. The length of the CDR3 is 15 residues. V was shortened by 6 bases and J by 7 bases, with 19 bases between the two germline ends. CDR1 and CDR2 from the germline V gene are SEHNR and FQNEAQ (reference sequence). CDR3 DNA: TGTGCCAGCAGTTTGAGGCTCTCCCCGGCAAATGAGCAGTTCTTC. Its translation: CASSLRLSPANEQFF.

The J gene is TRBJ2-1, the V gene TRBV6-5, with D possibly being TRBD2 (6 bases). The CDR3 consists of 16 residues. Trimming removed 0 bases from V and 7 bases from J, with 16 bases in between. Germline loops: CDR1 MNHEY, CDR2 SVGAGI. The DNA for the CDR3 is TGTGCCAGCAGTTACTCGACGGGGGAGAGGCTGAATGAGCAGTTCTTC. It is translated as CASSYSTGERLNEQFF.

V gene TRBV9 combines with J gene TRBJ2-1; 13 bases line up with TRBD2. CDR1 is SGDLS, CDR2 YYNGEE, per germline. This CDR3 is built from 15 residues. V was clipped by 1 base and J by 9 bases; unmatched bases: 4. The CDR3 sequence is CASSVTSGRVGEQFF. In DNA, the CDR3 is TGTGCCAGCAGCGTAACTAGCGGGAGGGTTGGTGAGCAGTTCTTC. Full variable domain (remainder filled in from reference TRBV9 and TRBJ2-1): DSGVTQTPKHLITATGQRVTLRCSPRSGDLSVYWYQQSLDQGLQFLIQYYNGEERAKGNILERFSAQQFPDLHSELNLSSLELGDSALYFCASSVTSGRVGEQFFGPGTRLTVL.

The gene calls are TRBV28 and TRBJ2-2; no reliable D call. V dropped 2 bases and J dropped 2 bases, with 9 bases sitting between them. The CDR3 consists of 15 residues. Germline CDR1 and CDR2: MDHEN and SYDVKM. The CDR3 loop reads CASSLIQSNTGELFF. DNA of the CDR3: TGTGCCAGCAGTTTAATCCAGTCCAACACCGGGGAGCTGTTTTTT.

This clone was recorded only once. This chain joins TRBV2 and TRBJ1-3; D might be TRBD1 (5 bases). Germline lookup yields CDR1 SNHLY and CDR2 FYNNEI. The CDR3 consists of 14 residues. Trimming took 5 bases from V and 0 from J, leaving 8 bases between them. The CDR3 DNA follows: TGTGCCAGCAGTTTAAGGGGCTCTGGAAACACCATATATTTT. Translated, it gives CASSLRGSGNTIYF.

This clone occurred once. The chain joins TRBV4-1 to TRBJ1-3; TRBD1 aligns across 8 bases. The V gene end was trimmed by 4 bases and the J gene end by 0 bases; junction bases not matched to a gene: 8. CDR1 is MGHRA and CDR2 is YSYEKL in the germline V gene. The CDR3 consists of 17 residues. CDR3 sequence (DNA): TGCGCCAGCAGCCGCGGACAGGGTTCCTTCTCTGGAAACACCATATATTTT. Protein: CASSRGQGSFSGNTIYF.

The chain couples TRBV28 to TRBJ1-1; tentatively, D is TRBD1 (5 bases). The CDR3 is made up of 15 amino acids. Between the trimmed V and J ends, which lost 3 bases and 10 bases, there was a span of 21 bases. The germline V gene encodes CDR1 MDHEN and CDR2 SYDVKM. CDR3 residues: CASSFRSGLSRRAFF. The CDR3 nucleotides read TGTGCCAGCAGTTTTCGGTCAGGGCTCTCTCGGAGAGCTTTCTTT.

The gene calls are TRBV5-3 and TRBJ2-6, with TRBD1 matching 8 bases. TRBV5-3 is known as an ORF, though its function is uncertain. The CDR3 has 14 residues. Trimming removed 5 bases from V and 4 bases from J; junction bases left unmatched: 2. CDR3 DNA: TGTGCCAGAAGGACAGGGGCCGGGGCCAACGTCCTGACTTTC. It translates to CARRTGAGANVLTF.

This clone turned up a few times. The V and J genes are TRBV24-1 and TRBJ1-5; 10 bases map to TRBD1. The J segment lost 4 bases and the V segment lost 0 bases, leaving 8 bases of the junction unmatched. CDR1 KGHDR and CDR2 SFDVKD come from the germline V gene. The CDR3 is 18 amino acids. Written as DNA, the CDR3 is TGTGCCACCAGTGATTTGAGGACAGGGGGAATTGGAAATCAGCCCCAGCATTTT. Translating gives CATSDLRTGGIGNQPQHF.

The chain links TRBV30 to TRBJ2-1, with D maybe TRBD1 (5 bases). Germline V gene data show CDR1 as GTSNPN and CDR2 as SVGIG (reference sequence). Between the trimmed V and J ends, which lost 0 bases and 2 bases, there was a span of 11 bases. The CDR3 loop spans 15 amino acids. The CDR3 nucleotides read TGTGCCTGGAGTGTAAGGGGATACCCCTACAATGAGCAGTTCTTC. Its translation is CAWSVRGYPYNEQFF.

The chain is built from TRBV1 and TRBJ2-7; TRBD2 reflects the table's D call only, with no check against the DNA. TRBV1 corresponds to a pseudogene. CDR3 length: 15 amino acids. Here the CDR3 reads CTSSQDPREGDEQYF. In DNA form, the CDR3 reads TGCACCAGCAGCCAAGATCCCCGGGAGGGGGACGAGCAGTACTTC.